This T cell receptor beta chain was sequenced during a study of Ad26.COV2.S vaccination and SARS-CoV-2 variants. Across the study: The COV1001 Ad26.COV2.S trial arm included the donor. Ad26.COV2.S shots went into the muscle once or twice, 56 days apart.

The treatment is: around 19 received Ad26.COV2.S at low or high dose, single or two shots; roughly 5 received placebo; per-sample allocation not given. Collection of samples fell on day 63 after the first vaccine or placebo injection. Method: immunoSEQ multiplex PCR; TCRdb's copy keeps in-frame clones and lacks some. The table includes about 350,000 clones, around 88% detected once. Trimming cost V 0 bases and J 8 bases, with 13 bases left between them. This CDR3 comprises 14 residues. Germline V gene data show CDR1 as MNHNS and CDR2 as SASEGT. This chain uses TRBV6-1 with TRBJ1-2; the D gene is possibly TRBD1 (6 bases). The TCR comes from a person aged 18-65 years who received the Ad26.COV2.S COVID-19 vaccine or a placebo. Material: peripheral blood, obtained in a trial of Ad26.COV2.S vaccine versus placebo. The CDR3 protein is CASSEARQEIGYTF. The CDR3 DNA follows: TGTGCCAGCAGTGAAGCACGACAGGAGATAGGCTACACCTTC.